What follows describes a single T cell receptor (beta chain). The identical CDR3 is also encoded by other nucleotide sequences in the sample. The CDR3 spans 15 residues. The V gene lost 6 bases and the J gene lost 0 bases, with 12 bases spanning the gap. Germline V gene data show CDR1 as LNHDA and CDR2 as SQIVND (reference sequence). The data belong to a study of blood T cell repertoires in COVID-19. Overall study: Samples of COVID-19 (acute and convalescent) were obtained from the United States, Italy and Spain. PBMCs, B-cell-depleted T cells, or T cells provided the cDNA or gDNA that made up the material.

How the authors handled the data: Reference gene primer amplification yielded estimated nucleated cell counts. Assay: immunoSEQ multiplex PCR; the TCRdb copy retains only in-frame clones and omits some. Clone size and V and J calls were adopted from that table, with D and trimming inferred from the DNA. The repertoire holds 200,000 to 250,000 clones, about 80% seen once, with around 2% in the top ten. The chain joins TRBV19 to TRBJ1-5; possible D gene TRBD1, 6 bases. This clonotype was sampled from a woman older than 75 with acute or convalescent COVID-19. The specimen sequenced was peripheral blood. CDR3 coding DNA: TGTGCCAGTAGCTCACAGGGTTATAGCAATCAGCCCCAGCATTTT. Translating gives CASSSQGYSNQPQHF.